The clone carrying this T cell receptor beta chain was observed many times. The data are from a study of identical twins. This CDR3 region has 13 residues. Per the germline V gene, CDR1 is MDHEN and CDR2 is SYDVKM. V was cut by 6 bases and J by 4 bases, with 13 bases left in between. The authors used template switching to add a universal primer site and gave cDNA unique molecular identifiers. MiXCR, applied by TCRdb to the 5' RACE reads, yields one record per CDR3 protein. Among 1.5 million to 2 million distinct CDR3 sequences listed, roughly a third were seen once. This TCR derives from a newborn girl in good health. The sequencing sample was made of cord blood. J is TRBJ2-7 and V is TRBV28; maybe TRBD1 (7 bases). The CDR3: CASRRQGGYEQYF. CDR3 in DNA: TGTGCCAGCAGGCGACAGGGAGGTTACGAGCAGTACTTC.